This entry lists 4 T cell receptor beta chains sequenced from one sample in a study of blood T cell repertoires in COVID-19. Some clones are missing from TCRdb's copy, which holds only in-frame ones; the method was immunoSEQ multiplex PCR. The table includes 90,000 or so clones, around 88% detected once. Sequencing was performed on peripheral blood. The receptors here all came from a man between 60 and 75 years old with acute or convalescent COVID-19.

The J gene is TRBJ2-5, the V gene TRBV9, with D maybe TRBD2 (6 bases). V lost 0 bases, J lost 1 base, and 13 bases lay in between. Germline V gene lookup returns CDR1 SGDLS and CDR2 YYNGEE. The CDR3 is 16 residues long. The CDR3 DNA reads as TGTGCCAGCAGCGTAGAGGCGGGAAACGTCCAAGAGACCCAGTACTTC. Translated, it gives CASSVEAGNVQETQYF.

The chain carries TRBV5-1 and TRBJ2-5; maybe TRBD2 (5 bases). The CDR3 extends over 13 amino acids. V lost 3 bases and J 5 bases, leaving 11 bases between the germline ends. Germline CDR1 and CDR2: SGHRS and YFSETQ. CDR3 sequence: CASSSRLKETQYF. The DNA of the CDR3 is TGCGCCAGCAGCTCAAGACTAAAGGAGACCCAGTACTTC.

This chain uses TRBV5-6 with TRBJ2-7; no definite D call. Per the germline V gene, CDR1 is SGHDT and CDR2 is YYEEEE. The CDR3 spans 11 residues. With 0 bases removed from V and 7 bases from J, the gap between germline ends came to 5 bases. The CDR3 reads CASSLAREQYF. CDR3 nucleotide sequence: TGTGCCAGCAGCTTGGCGAGAGAGCAGTACTTC.

The rearrangement uses TRBV15 and TRBJ2-4; 9 nucleotides line up with TRBD1. The CDR3 spans 16 residues. The germline V gene has CDR1 LNHNV and CDR2 YYDKDF (reference sequence). After removal of 6 bases from V and 3 bases from J, the junction contained 9 bases not matched to a gene. CDR3 sequence: CATRPGQGMGKNIQYF. The DNA for the CDR3 is TGTGCCACCAGGCCGGGACAGGGTATGGGCAAAAACATTCAGTACTTC.